The present entry profiles one T cell receptor beta chain with its context. What it recognizes is unknown. This CDR3 is built from 17 residues. CDR1 is SGHAT and CDR2 is FQNNGV in the germline V gene. The trim removed 5 bases at V and 3 bases at J, leaving 14 bases unmatched. The sample comes from a study of cytomegalovirus exposure and HLA in healthy donors. PCR was performed using 60 Vbeta and 13 Jbeta primers. Using immunoSEQ multiplex PCR, the repertoire was profiled, and TCRdb retains in-frame clones only, with some absent. Found here are some 170,000 clones, under 85% of them singletons; the top ten hold 2.9%. Broader study findings: Reports indicated that the classifier achieved high specificity and sensitivity in diagnosing cytomegalovirus status. The authors enumerated some 160 TCR beta chains as linked to cytomegalovirus. An observed cluster of highly shared sequence variants was recorded as a likely sequencing artifact.

The chain carries TRBV11-2 and TRBJ1-2; 8 nucleotides match TRBD1. This receptor was identified in a male donor in good health and CMV-seronegative. Sequences were obtained from PBMCs. The CDR3 region has the DNA TGTGCCAGCAGCGCCAACCCGGCAGGGGGCGCGGACTATGGCTACACCTTC. Protein product: CASSANPAGGADYGYTF.